A selection of T cell receptor beta chains follows, all from one sample in a study of immune evolution from preneoplasia to lung adenocarcinoma. The method was immunoSEQ multiplex PCR; TCRdb's version includes in-frame clones alone and lacks a portion of them. The sample holds more than 7,500 clones, over 60% seen once. Sequencing input: FFPE minimally invasive lung adenocarcinoma tissue. These receptors originate from a person aged 70 to 80 with lung adenocarcinoma. Some clones in this sample may be carry-over from other donors' samples. Each CDR3 is given with its conserved first and last residue. A D gene is named only where the DNA matches it firmly. Clone size is stated in some rows and not others, as once, few, many or a class when expanded.

d_gene	v_gene	j_gene	abundance	CDR3nt	CDR3aa
NA	TRBV18	TRBJ2-2	NA	TGTGCCAGCTCACCACCGGGGAGCACCGGGGAGCTGTTTTTT	CASSPPGSTGELFF
NA	TRBV7-8	TRBJ2-5	few	TGTGCCAGCAGCCCAACCCGAGTCGAAGAGACCCAGTACTTC	CASSPTRVEETQYF
NA	TRBV23-1	TRBJ2-5	NA	TGCGCCAGCAGTCAATCCTGTGGAGGAGAGACCCAGTACTTC	CASSQSCGGETQYF
NA	TRBV28	TRBJ1-1	NA	TGTGCCAGCGGCCCGGGACACTACACTGAAGCTTTCTTT	CASGPGHYTEAFF
NA	TRBV7-2	TRBJ1-1	NA	TGTGCCAGCAGCTTCTTGGGCACTGAAGCTTTCTTT	CASSFLGTEAFF
TRBD1	TRBV7-9	TRBJ1-1	NA	TGTGCCAGCAGCTCCGGGACAGCGAACACTGAAGCTTTCTTT	CASSSGTANTEAFF
TRBD1	TRBV5-7	TRBJ1-2	few	TGTGCCAGCAGCTCCCTACGACAGGGAAACTATGGCTACACCTTC	CASSSLRQGNYGYTF
NA	TRBV30	TRBJ2-7	NA	TGTGCCTGGAAACGCAGCCTAACCTACGAGCAGTACTTC	CAWKRSLTYEQYF
NA	TRBV4-2	TRBJ1-1	medium-sized	TGTGCCAGCAGCGAAGGACAGAACACTGAAGCTTTCTTT	CASSEGQNTEAFF
TRBD1	TRBV29-1	TRBJ1-1	NA	TGCAGCACCAAGACGGGACAGGGGGCCACTGAAGCTTTCTTT	CSTKTGQGATEAFF
NA	TRBV5-4	TRBJ2-7	NA	TGTGCCAGCAGCTCCATAACAAAGTACGAGCAGTATTTC	CASSSITKYEQYF
NA	TRBV6-6	TRBJ1-2	NA	TGTGCCACCCTCTACCGGCAGGCTAACTATGGCTACACCTTC	CATLYRQANYGYTF
NA	TRBV5-6	TRBJ1-6	few	TGTGCCAGCAGCTTGGACACATTTTCACCCCTCCACTTT	CASSLDTFSPLHF
NA	TRBV9	TRBJ2-3	once	TGTGCCAGCAGCGGACGAACAGCATGGGCAGATACGCAGTATTTT	CASSGRTAWADTQYF
NA	TRBV11-3	TRBJ2-3	few	TGTGCCAGCAGCTTAGCGGACAGTAGCACAGATACGCAGTATTTT	CASSLADSSTDTQYF
NA	TRBV29-1	TRBJ1-4	NA	TGCAGCGTTCGTGAGGACAGCCGTAATGAAAAACCGTTTTTT	CSVREDSRNEKPFF
NA	TRBV28	TRBJ1-5	NA	TGTGCCAGCAGTTCAGTCAGGGGAGGCAATCAGCCCCAGCATTTT	CASSSVRGGNQPQHF
NA	TRBV30	TRBJ1-5	NA	TGTGCCTGGAGTCCAGGGTTGGATCAGCCCCAGCATTTT	CAWSPGLDQPQHF